The clone carrying this TCR beta chain has a count of ten or more. The antigen is unknown. The data are from a study of Graves' ophthalmopathy and Graves' hyperthyroidism. Study-level findings and limits: Blood also harbored most expanded thyroid clonotypes above 0.001 frequency.

Amplification targeted the TCR beta CDR3 regions, with RNA transcripts as the source material. The workflow started with a first-round RT-PCR run with HTBI primers and then moved on to a second-round multiplex PCR. TCRdb redid the calling of the multiplex PCR reads with MiXCR, one entry per CDR3 protein. The table shows about 400,000 distinct CDR3 sequences, with just over 15% occurring only once. This CDR3 has 13 residues. The ends lost 4 bases at V and 1 base at J; junction bases unmatched: 1. In germline, CDR1 is SQVTM, CDR2 ANQGSEA. Aged 18 to 65, hyperthyroidism patients had new diagnoses of under 2 months' duration.

This sequence was found in a woman under 30 with stable Graves' hyperthyroidism. The J gene is TRBJ1-2, the V gene TRBV29-1; 9 bases are shared with TRBD1. Sequenced material: peripheral blood. The CDR3 is CSVGGQGNYGYTF. The DNA for the CDR3 is TGCAGCGTTGGGGGACAGGGTAACTATGGCTACACCTTC. The full variable domain, rest sourced from reference TRBV29-1 and TRBJ1-2, is SAVISQKPSRDICQRGTSLTIQCQVDSQVTMMFWYRQQPGQSLTLIATANQGSEATYESGFVIDKFPISRPNLTFSTLTVSNMSPEDSSIYLCSVGGQGNYGYTFGSGTRLTVV.